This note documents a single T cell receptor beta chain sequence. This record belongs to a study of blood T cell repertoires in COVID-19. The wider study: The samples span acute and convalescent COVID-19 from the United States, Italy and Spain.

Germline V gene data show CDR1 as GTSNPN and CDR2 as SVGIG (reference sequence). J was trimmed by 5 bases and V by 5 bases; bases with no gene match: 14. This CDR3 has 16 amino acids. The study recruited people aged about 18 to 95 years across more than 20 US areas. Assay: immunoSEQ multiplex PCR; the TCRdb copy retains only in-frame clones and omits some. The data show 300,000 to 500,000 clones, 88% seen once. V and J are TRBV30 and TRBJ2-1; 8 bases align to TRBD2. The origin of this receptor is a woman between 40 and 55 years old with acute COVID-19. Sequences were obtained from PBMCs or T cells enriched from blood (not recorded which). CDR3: CAWSRVGRGANNEQFF. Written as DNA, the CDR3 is TGTGCCTGGTCCCGGGTTGGGCGGGGGGCTAACAATGAGCAGTTCTTC. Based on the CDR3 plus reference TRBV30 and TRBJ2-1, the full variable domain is SQTIHQWPATLVQPVGSPLSLECTVEGTSNPNLYWYRQAAGRGLQLLFYSVGIGQISSEVPQNLSASRPQDRQFILSSKKLLLSDSGFYLCAWSRVGRGANNEQFFGPGTRLTVL.